This T cell receptor (beta chain) was captured by sequencing in a study of Ad26.COV2.S vaccination and SARS-CoV-2 variants. Overall study results and limits: Once vaccination had occurred, spike-specific CD8+ and CD4+ T cell responses reportedly showed substantial breadth.

On this clone: What it binds is unknown.

J gave up 5 bases and V 4 bases, and 10 bases lay outside the gene matches. CDR1 and CDR2 from the germline V gene are LGHDT and YNNKEL (reference sequence). The CDR3 has 16 residues. Using immunoSEQ multiplex PCR, the repertoire was profiled, and TCRdb retains in-frame clones only, with some absent. Among about 280,000 clones listed, around 87% were seen once. Noted treatment: some 20 received Ad26.COV2.S at low or high dose, single or two shots; several received placebo; per-sample allocation not given. All samples were drawn on day 63, counting from the first vaccine or placebo injection. This sequence originates from a person between 18 and 60 years old who received the Ad26.COV2.S COVID-19 vaccine or a placebo. This chain uses TRBV3-1 (or the pseudogene TRBV3-2) with TRBJ2-2; 7 bases agree with TRBD1. The sequences come from peripheral blood, collected in a trial of Ad26.COV2.S vaccine versus placebo. In nucleotides, the CDR3 is TGTGCCAGCAGCCCGTTCCGAGGGGGCAGGACCGGGGAGCTGTTTTTT. Its translation: CASSPFRGGRTGELFF.